This TCR beta chain was identified in a study of response to subunit inactivated influenza vaccine. Study-level points and caveats: Only a handful of new T cells, the authors suggested, are recruited with each seasonal influenza vaccination.

The V end was cut by 5 bases, the J end by 6 bases, with 10 bases between. This CDR3 has 13 residues. A note on this clonotype: Its antigen is currently unknown. A much more abundant neighbour one base away suggests this may be a read error.

TCRdb reprocessed the RT-PCR reads via MiXCR and lists one record per CDR3 protein. The table lists more than 400,000 distinct CDR3 sequences, roughly 9.8% of them singletons. The V and J genes are TRBV12-3 or TRBV12-4 and TRBJ2-2; D remains unclear. Here the sequenced sample was PBMCs from blood, taken more than 35 days after vaccination. The source is a man between 50 and 59 years old who received an inactivated influenza vaccine. The CDR3: CASSPLRSGELFF. In nucleotides, the CDR3 is TGTGCCAGCAGTCCCTTAAGGTCCGGGGAGCTGTTTTTT.